The 18 T cell receptor beta chains in this list originate from one sample, sequenced in a study of cytomegalovirus exposure and HLA in healthy donors (dated by TCRdb to 2015 to 2018). The library was prepared using the immunoSEQ multiplex PCR assay. The multiplex PCR relied on a mix of 60 forward primers for TCR Vbeta segments and 13 reverse primers for TCR Jbeta segments. TCRdb stores this immuneACCESS table with in-frame sequences only. Part of the clones is absent; in the studies checked, under half of the shortfall reflects unresolved V genes, and no reason is known for the rest. For this sample the table gives about 150,000 clones, of which approximately 77% were detected only once. The leading ten clones occupy over 1.3% of the sample. Sequenced: PBMCs. Every receptor here comes from a woman between 35 and 50 years old in good health and CMV-seronegative.

The V gene is TRBV6-4, the J gene TRBJ2-7; 8 bases line up with TRBD1. The CDR3 extends over 13 amino acids. With 7 bases clipped from V and 4 bases from J, the junction kept 6 bases outside the gene matches. Germline-derived CDR1 and CDR2 are MRHNA and SNTAGT. CDR3 sequence reads: CASNLQGVYEQYF. DNA of the CDR3: TGTGCCAGCAACCTACAGGGGGTGTACGAGCAGTACTTC.

V gene TRBV4-2 combines with J gene TRBJ2-3; 10 bases fit TRBD2. V lost 2 bases and J lost 5; bases outside the gene matches: 7. The CDR3 sequence is 16 residues long. CDR1 is LGHNA, CDR2 YNFKEQ, per germline. The CDR3 DNA sequence: TGTGCCAGCAGCCAAAAATCCGCTAGCGGGGGAGATACGCAGTATTTT. Amino acids: CASSQKSASGGDTQYF.

This clone was seen more than once but under ten times. The gene calls are TRBV28 and TRBJ1-4; 7 bases fit TRBD1. The CDR3 is 15 residues long. Germline V lookup: CDR1 MDHEN, CDR2 SYDVKM. The J segment lost 3 bases and the V segment lost 6 bases, leaving 7 bases of the junction unmatched. This CDR3 reads CASSQYGTANEKLFF. CDR3 DNA sequence: TGTGCCAGCAGCCAGTACGGGACAGCTAATGAAAAACTGTTTTTT.

Only one count was recorded for this clone. The chain couples TRBV29-1 to TRBJ2-1; TRBD2 aligns across 7 bases. Trimming cost V 4 bases and J 3 bases; bases outside gene matches: 3. Germline CDR1 and CDR2: SQVTM and ANQGSEA. The CDR3 sequence is 13 residues long. DNA for the CDR3: TGCAGCGTTGTACAGCGGGGCTACAATGAGCAGTTCTTC. It codes for CSVVQRGYNEQFF.

This chain joins TRBV7-8 and TRBJ1-1, with a possible D match to TRBD1 (6 bases). The CDR3 totals 19 residues. The V gene's germline CDR1 is SGHVS and CDR2 FQNEAQ. With 1 base removed from V and 0 bases from J, the gap between germline ends came to 21 bases. The CDR3 here is CASSLVGSHRAILNTEAFF. The CDR3 region has the DNA TGTGCCAGCAGCTTAGTTGGGAGCCACAGGGCGATCCTGAACACTGAAGCTTTCTTT.

The chain uses TRBV28 and TRBJ2-7; 8 nucleotides match TRBD2. CDR3 size: 12 residues. Germline V gives CDR1 MDHEN, CDR2 SYDVKM. V shed 7 bases and J 8 bases; nucleotides not matched to a gene: 7. The CDR3 region has the DNA TGTGCCAGCAATGGCGGGGGGAACAAGCAGTACTTC. Residues: CASNGGGNKQYF. Using reference TRBV28 and TRBJ2-7 for the parts outside the CDR3, the full variable domain is DVKVTQSSRYLVKRTGEKVFLECVQDMDHENMFWYRQDPGLGLRLIYFSYDVKMKEKGDIPEGYSVSREKKERFSLILESASTNQTSMYLCASNGGGNKQYFGPGTRLTVT.

The rearrangement links TRBV4-3 to TRBJ2-1, with 10 bases that match TRBD2. V trimming: 0 bases; J trimming: 8 bases; junction bases outside the gene matches: 7. The CDR3 length is 16 residues. The V gene's germline CDR1 is LGHNA and CDR2 YSLEER. CDR3 sequence reads: CASSQEPAGGPYEQFF. CDR3 nucleotide sequence: TGCGCCAGCAGCCAAGAACCAGCGGGGGGGCCCTATGAGCAGTTCTTC.

There are a few counts of this clone. This chain uses TRBV14 with TRBJ2-1; D is unclear. Looked up from germline, CDR1 is SGHDN and CDR2 is FVKESK. The germline V and J ends were trimmed by 1 base and 10 bases, with 14 bases remaining between them. The CDR3 length is 14 residues. CDR3 DNA sequence: TGTGCCAGCAGCCAAGTTAGGTCCACCGGGGAGCAGTTCTTC. This encodes CASSQVRSTGEQFF.

The chain recombines TRBV28 with TRBJ2-3, with D tentatively TRBD2 (6 bases). Trimming removed 10 bases at V and 6 bases at J, with 17 bases between. The CDR3 is made up of 13 amino acids. Germline values: CDR1 MDHEN, CDR2 SYDVKM. The CDR3 protein is CATQAPRGDTQYF. In DNA form, the CDR3 reads TGTGCCACACAGGCCCCCCGGGGGGATACGCAGTATTTT.

The CDR3 loop reads CASSFRSRGGIYGYTF. Written as DNA, the CDR3 is TGTGCCAGCAGCTTCCGCTCCCGGGGCGGGATCTATGGCTACACCTTC. The chain links TRBV7-2 to TRBJ1-2; D may be TRBD1 (5 bases). V gave up 3 bases and J gave up 4 bases, with 18 bases separating them. The germline V gene encodes CDR1 SGHTA and CDR2 FQGNSA. The CDR3 length is 16 residues.

The rearrangement joins TRBV30 to TRBJ1-2, with D tentatively TRBD1 (6 bases). Germline CDR1 GTSNPN, CDR2 SVGIG (reference sequence). V lost 0 bases to trimming and J lost 8 bases, with 16 bases between them. This CDR3 is 14 amino acids long. The CDR3 coding sequence is TGTGCCTGGAGTGTAGGGGGGCGCGGGAGGGGCTACACCTTC. Translating it yields CAWSVGGRGRGYTF.

This clone was detected once. V and J are TRBV7-9 and TRBJ1-2; TRBD1 matches 8 bases. Germline CDR1 is SEHNR and CDR2 is FQNEAQ (reference sequence). CDR3 length: 14 residues. V lost 5 bases and J lost 8; bases outside the gene matches: 10. The CDR3 sequence is CASSPRDRTEGYTF. Here the CDR3 DNA reads TGTGCCAGCAGCCCACGGGACAGGACGGAAGGCTACACCTTC.

The rearrangement joins TRBV27 to TRBJ1-5; TRBD1 aligns across 10 bases. Germline V gene lookup returns CDR1 MNHEY and CDR2 SMNVEV (reference sequence). Trimming removed 5 bases from V and 10 bases from J; junction bases left unmatched: 8. CDR3 length equals 14 residues. CDR3 nucleotide sequence: TGTGCCAGCAGTACGCGACAGGGGGCTGGTCCCCAGCATTTT. Translating gives CASSTRQGAGPQHF.

This clone was observed a handful of times. This chain uses TRBV19 with TRBJ2-1; TRBD2 might be the D (7 bases). Germline CDR1 LNHDA, CDR2 SQIVND (reference sequence). V was cut by 10 bases and J by 9 bases, with 16 bases left in between. CDR3 length: 12 amino acids. The CDR3 region has the DNA TGTGCCACCCGGGGGGCTAGCAGTGAGCAGTTCTTC. Protein: CATRGASSEQFF.

This chain links TRBV6-1 with TRBJ2-2; D is possibly TRBD2 (5 bases). Deletions cut 3 bases from V and 7 bases from J, with 12 bases between. CDR1 and CDR2 from the germline V gene are MNHNS and SASEGT. The CDR3 has 14 residues. In DNA, the CDR3 is TGTGCCAGCAGTGACCGGGGTCCTGGCGGGGAGCTGTTTTTT. Protein: CASSDRGPGGELFF.

The CDR3 DNA reads as TGTGCCAGCAGCACTGGACAGGGGAACACTGAAGCTTTCTTT. Protein: CASSTGQGNTEAFF. The V and J genes are TRBV7-9 and TRBJ1-1, with 8 bases that match TRBD1. CDR1 is SEHNR and CDR2 is FQNEAQ in the germline V gene (reference sequence). The CDR3 is made up of 14 amino acids. Trimming removed 5 bases from V and 1 base from J; junction bases left unmatched: 3.

The CDR3, as DNA: TGTGCCAGCAGTGACAAGTGGACAGGGGATGGCTACACCTTC. Protein sequence: CASSDKWTGDGYTF. The chain uses TRBV2 and TRBJ1-2; 9 nucleotides match TRBD1. The CDR3 runs to 14 residues. Losses at the gene ends were 3 bases for V and 6 bases for J; bases not matched to a gene: 5. Looked up from germline, CDR1 is SNHLY and CDR2 is FYNNEI. Looking up the rest from reference TRBV2 and TRBJ1-2 gives the full variable domain: EPEVTQTPSHQVTQMGQEVILRCVPISNHLYFYWYRQILGQKVEFLVSFYNNEISEKSEIFDDQFSVERPDGSNFTLKIRSTKLEDSAMYFCASSDKWTGDGYTFGSGTRLTVV.

This clone came up a few times. The gene calls are TRBV11-2 and TRBJ1-1; 10 nucleotides align to TRBD1. Per germline, CDR1 SGHAT and CDR2 FQNNGV. J lost 2 bases, V lost 2 bases, and 8 bases had no gene match. The CDR3 loop spans 17 amino acids. Written as DNA, the CDR3 is TGTGCCAGCAGCTTAAGGGGGACAGGGGCGACAAACACTGAAGCTTTCTTT. This encodes CASSLRGTGATNTEAFF.